Listed here are 11 T cell receptor beta chains from one sample, sequenced in a study of blood T cell repertoires in COVID-19. Measured with immunoSEQ multiplex PCR; TCRdb has only the in-frame clones, and not every one. This table has some 360,000 clones, 88% appearing once. Material: PBMCs or T cells enriched from blood (not recorded which). These receptors all stem from a woman younger than 45 who had been exposed to COVID-19.

The CDR3 region has the DNA TGCGCCAGCAGCCCGGGTCGTAAGAACACTGAAGCTTTCTTT. Amino acid sequence: CASSPGRKNTEAFF. The chain recombines TRBV4-1 with TRBJ1-1; D is unclear. The length of the CDR3 is 14 residues. V shed 4 bases and J shed 1 base, with 10 bases lying between them. Germline V gene lookup returns CDR1 MGHRA and CDR2 YSYEKL.

The chain combines TRBV7-8 with TRBJ2-1; TRBD1 matches 8 bases. V lost 5 bases to trimming and J lost 0 bases; unmatched junction nucleotides: 6. The length of the CDR3 is 16 residues. CDR1 is SGHVS and CDR2 is FQNEAQ in the germline V gene. The chain's CDR3 is CASSGPTGVSYNEQFF. The CDR3 DNA reads TGTGCCAGCAGCGGACCGACAGGGGTCTCCTACAATGAGCAGTTCTTC.

CDR3 in DNA: TGTGCCAGCACCTCTCCGGGACAGGGTAACACTGAAGCTTTCTTT. Amino acid sequence: CASTSPGQGNTEAFF. The chain uses TRBV7-9 and TRBJ1-1; 9 bases map to TRBD1. With V trimmed by 7 bases and J by 2 bases, 8 bases remained unmatched. Per the germline V gene, CDR1 is SEHNR and CDR2 is FQNEAQ (reference sequence). The CDR3 spans 15 residues.

This clone was detected a few times. CDR3 loop: CASSSSGTGGYIGYTF. CDR3 DNA sequence: TGTGCCAGCAGCTCTTCAGGGACAGGGGGCTATATCGGCTACACCTTC. The chain carries TRBV7-9 and TRBJ1-2, with TRBD1 matching 12 bases. Trimming cost V 4 bases and J 8 bases; bases outside gene matches: 11. The CDR3 sequence is 16 residues long. CDR1 is SEHNR, CDR2 FQNEAQ, per germline (reference sequence).

This rearrangement joins TRBV27 to TRBJ1-5, with D possibly TRBD1 on 6 matching bases. Trimming left V 4 bases short and J 5 bases short, with 12 bases between. The CDR3 runs to 14 residues. Per the germline V gene, CDR1 is MNHEY and CDR2 is SMNVEV (reference sequence). This CDR3 reads CASSSGQSHQPQHF. DNA for the CDR3: TGTGCCAGCAGTTCTGGACAGTCTCATCAGCCCCAGCATTTT.

The J gene is TRBJ2-4, the V gene TRBV7-6; D perhaps matches TRBD2 (7 bases). Germline-derived CDR1 and CDR2 are SGHVS and FNYEAQ. V lost 5 bases and J lost 0, with 26 bases in between. The CDR3 loop spans 20 amino acids. The CDR3 reads CASSPRRGLDYRLAKNIQYF. The CDR3 DNA is TGTGCCAGCAGCCCCCGGCGGGGGCTGGATTATCGCTTAGCCAAAAACATTCAGTACTTC.

The J gene is TRBJ2-5, the V gene TRBV20-1; D gene ambiguous. Looked up from germline, CDR1 is DFQATT and CDR2 is SNEGSKA (reference sequence). The CDR3 consists of 11 residues. V was trimmed by 3 bases and J by 4 bases, leaving 6 bases between them. The CDR3 loop is CSARSGETQYF. The CDR3 DNA follows: TGCAGTGCTAGGAGTGGAGAGACCCAGTACTTC.

This chain joins TRBV28 and TRBJ1-3, with D tentatively TRBD1 (5 bases). Trimming left V 3 bases short and J 0 bases short, with 9 bases between. The germline CDR1 and CDR2 sequences are MDHEN and SYDVKM. This CDR3 is built from 15 residues. This chain's CDR3 is CASSFWGVSGNTIYF. For the CDR3, the DNA is TGTGCCAGCAGTTTCTGGGGGGTCTCTGGAAACACCATATATTTT.

The J gene is TRBJ2-6, the V gene TRBV11-3, with D perhaps TRBD2 (6 bases). The CDR3 covers 19 residues. V lost 0 bases and J lost 0, with 15 bases in between. The germline gives CDR1 SGHNT, CDR2 YENEEA. The chain's CDR3 is CASSLDIRRGGSGANVLTF. The CDR3 DNA reads TGTGCCAGCAGCTTAGATATTAGACGGGGAGGCTCTGGGGCCAACGTCCTGACTTTC.

The chain carries TRBV10-3 and TRBJ2-1; 8 bases are a match to TRBD2. The CDR3 has 14 residues. Germline CDR1 is ENHRY and CDR2 is SYGVKD. The trim removed 8 bases at V and 6 bases at J, leaving 9 bases unmatched. The CDR3 DNA follows: TGTGCCATCGCAGGGCTAGCGGGCGGCAATGAGCAGTTCTTC. This gives the protein CAIAGLAGGNEQFF.

Written as DNA, the CDR3 is TGTGCCAGCAGTTTCACAGGGGATCAGCCCCAGCATTTT. This translates into CASSFTGDQPQHF. This chain links TRBV12-3 or TRBV12-4 with TRBJ1-5, with 7 nucleotides matching TRBD1. The trim removed 3 bases at V and 5 bases at J, leaving 1 base unmatched. CDR3 length: 13 amino acids.